This T cell receptor beta chain was sequenced for a study of cytomegalovirus exposure and HLA in healthy donors. Study-wide results and limits: What a later analysis showed was that several of the most significant clusters appeared linked to common viral pathogens.

On this clone: Its target is not known.

PCR used 60 Vbeta primers and 13 Jbeta primers. Method: immunoSEQ multiplex PCR; TCRdb's copy keeps in-frame clones and lacks some. Here the sample spans approximately 150,000 clones, roughly 79% being singletons. V was pared by 5 bases and J by 4 bases, with 16 bases of the junction left unmatched. The CDR3 spans 17 residues. Germline V gene sequence: CDR1 LNHDA, CDR2 SQIVND (reference sequence). This receptor was taken from a woman younger than 30 in good health and CMV-seropositive. The chain links TRBV19 to TRBJ1-1; TRBD1 matches at 7 bases. The material sequenced was PBMCs. The CDR3 DNA reads TGTGCCAGTAGTGCGCGAGACAGGGCGGCTGTGAGCACTGAAGCTTTCTTT. It encodes CASSARDRAAVSTEAFF.